The rows below give T cell receptor beta chains drawn from one sample of a study of beta chain features in type 1 diabetes. Method: immunoSEQ multiplex PCR; TCRdb's copy keeps in-frame clones and lacks some. The sample holds 240,000 or so clones, 25% to 35% seen once. Sequences were obtained from central memory CD4+ T cells from blood. The receptors were sampled from a man aged 25 to 40 in good health. Each CDR3 is given with its conserved first and last residue. The D gene is left open where the match is weak. The size field is filled for only some rows; it gives once, few, many or a size class.

abundance: many
j_gene: TRBJ2-1
d_gene: .
v_gene: TRBV7-9
CDR3aa: CASSLVNGQTQQFF
CDR3nt: TGTGCCAGCAGCTTAGTAAACGGACAGACGCAGCAGTTCTTC

abundance: few
j_gene: TRBJ2-7
d_gene: .
v_gene: TRBV6-1
CDR3aa: CASSEALDRVSYEQYF
CDR3nt: TGTGCCAGCAGTGAAGCGCTGGACAGAGTCTCCTACGAGCAGTACTTC

abundance: .
j_gene: TRBJ2-4
d_gene: TRBD1
v_gene: TRBV19
CDR3aa: CASSTGTDIAKNIQYF
CDR3nt: TGTGCCAGTAGTACCGGGACAGACATAGCCAAAAACATTCAGTACTTC

abundance: .
j_gene: TRBJ2-5
d_gene: .
v_gene: TRBV15
CDR3aa: CAITDAERETQYF
CDR3nt: TGTGCCATTACGGACGCAGAGCGGGAGACCCAGTACTTC

abundance: few
j_gene: TRBJ2-1
d_gene: .
v_gene: TRBV7-2
CDR3aa: CASSRDYNEQFF
CDR3nt: TGTGCCAGCAGCCGAGACTACAATGAGCAGTTCTTC

abundance: .
j_gene: TRBJ2-7
d_gene: TRBD1
v_gene: TRBV4-2
CDR3aa: CASSQAGQGSYEQYF
CDR3nt: TGTGCCAGCAGCCAAGCTGGACAGGGCTCCTACGAGCAGTACTTC

abundance: few
j_gene: TRBJ2-5
d_gene: .
v_gene: TRBV5-4
CDR3aa: CASSLRTPQETQYF
CDR3nt: TGTGCCAGCAGCTTGCGGACACCCCAAGAGACCCAGTACTTC

abundance: .
j_gene: TRBJ2-7
d_gene: .
v_gene: TRBV29-1
CDR3aa: CSAADTLAGYEQYF
CDR3nt: TGCAGCGCTGCGGACACCCTAGCCGGCTACGAGCAGTACTTC

abundance: .
j_gene: TRBJ2-1
d_gene: TRBD1
v_gene: TRBV6-6
CDR3aa: CASSYSRDRVNEQFF
CDR3nt: TGTGCCAGCAGTTACTCGAGGGACAGGGTGAATGAGCAGTTCTTC

abundance: .
j_gene: TRBJ2-1
d_gene: .
v_gene: TRBV5-4
CDR3aa: CASSPGLPVYNEQFF
CDR3nt: TGTGCCAGCAGCCCGGGATTACCGGTCTACAATGAGCAGTTCTTC

abundance: once
j_gene: TRBJ2-2
d_gene: TRBD1
v_gene: TRBV7-6
CDR3aa: CASSLSNRGTGELFF
CDR3nt: TGTGCCAGCAGCTTATCTAACAGGGGCACCGGGGAGCTGTTTTTT

abundance: .
j_gene: TRBJ2-4
d_gene: .
v_gene: TRBV4-3
CDR3aa: CASSQDDLAKNIQYF
CDR3nt: TGCGCCAGCAGCCAAGACGACTTAGCCAAAAACATTCAGTACTTC

abundance: few
j_gene: TRBJ2-7
d_gene: .
v_gene: TRBV29-1
CDR3aa: CSVGVAGYEQYF
CDR3nt: TGCAGCGTAGGGGTCGCCGGGTACGAGCAGTACTTC

abundance: .
j_gene: TRBJ2-7
d_gene: TRBD1
v_gene: TRBV5-6
CDR3aa: CASSHPTGTGAYEQYF
CDR3nt: TGTGCCAGCAGCCATCCAACCGGGACAGGGGCCTACGAGCAGTACTTC

abundance: .
j_gene: TRBJ2-5
d_gene: .
v_gene: TRBV2
CDR3aa: CASIGLETQYF
CDR3nt: TGTGCCAGCATAGGTTTAGAGACCCAGTACTTC

abundance: .
j_gene: TRBJ2-5
d_gene: TRBD2
v_gene: TRBV7-2
CDR3aa: CASTLSGGRETQYF
CDR3nt: TGTGCCAGCACCCTTAGCGGGGGTAGGGAGACCCAGTACTTC

abundance: .
j_gene: TRBJ2-5
d_gene: .
v_gene: TRBV6-1
CDR3aa: CASKGDGHPQETQYF
CDR3nt: TGTGCCAGCAAGGGGGACGGACACCCCCAAGAGACCCAGTACTTC

abundance: .
j_gene: TRBJ1-2
d_gene: .
v_gene: TRBV5-1
CDR3aa: CASSSDPDSYGYTF
CDR3nt: TGCGCCAGCAGCTCGGACCCTGACAGCTATGGCTACACCTTC

abundance: .
j_gene: TRBJ2-2
d_gene: .
v_gene: TRBV30
CDR3aa: CAWSVQGTGELFF
CDR3nt: TGTGCCTGGAGTGTACAAGGAACCGGGGAGCTGTTTTTT

abundance: few
j_gene: TRBJ2-1
d_gene: .
v_gene: TRBV5-6
CDR3aa: CASSLAAPLSTGEQFF
CDR3nt: TGTGCCAGCAGCTTGGCGGCACCACTATCTACAGGTGAGCAGTTCTTC

abundance: .
j_gene: TRBJ2-2
d_gene: TRBD1
v_gene: TRBV28
CDR3aa: CASSHGTGATGELFF
CDR3nt: TGTGCCAGCAGCCACGGGACAGGGGCCACCGGGGAGCTGTTTTTT

abundance: .
j_gene: TRBJ2-1
d_gene: TRBD1
v_gene: TRBV9
CDR3aa: CASSKGQGSYNEQFF
CDR3nt: TGTGCCAGCAGCAAGGGACAGGGGAGCTACAATGAGCAGTTCTTC

abundance: many
j_gene: TRBJ2-5
d_gene: TRBD2
v_gene: TRBV7-9
CDR3aa: CASSSRTSAETQYF
CDR3nt: TGTGCCAGCAGCTCCCGGACTAGTGCGGAGACCCAGTACTTC

abundance: .
j_gene: TRBJ2-3
d_gene: .
v_gene: TRBV4-1
CDR3aa: CASSLSGLGGTDTQYF
CDR3nt: TGCGCCAGCAGCCTGAGCGGGTTGGGCGGGACAGATACGCAGTATTTT

abundance: .
j_gene: TRBJ2-7
d_gene: TRBD1
v_gene: TRBV29-1
CDR3aa: CSVVGQGAYEQYF
CDR3nt: TGCAGCGTCGTCGGACAGGGGGCTTACGAGCAGTACTTC

abundance: .
j_gene: TRBJ1-1
d_gene: .
v_gene: TRBV30
CDR3aa: CAWSSGGNTEAFF
CDR3nt: TGTGCCTGGAGTTCTGGGGGGAACACTGAAGCTTTCTTT

abundance: .
j_gene: TRBJ2-3
d_gene: TRBD2
v_gene: TRBV5-1
CDR3aa: CASGLGDNSGADTQYF
CDR3nt: TGCGCCAGCGGCCTTGGTGACAATAGCGGGGCAGATACGCAGTATTTT

abundance: .
j_gene: TRBJ2-1
d_gene: TRBD2
v_gene: TRBV28
CDR3aa: CASSLTSGPGNEQFF
CDR3nt: TGTGCCAGCAGTTTAACTAGCGGTCCGGGAAATGAGCAGTTCTTC

abundance: .
j_gene: TRBJ2-1
d_gene: .
v_gene: TRBV7-2
CDR3aa: CASSLAPQKGEQFF
CDR3nt: TGTGCCAGCAGCTTAGCACCACAGAAGGGTGAGCAGTTCTTC

abundance: .
j_gene: TRBJ2-2
d_gene: TRBD1
v_gene: TRBV11-3
CDR3aa: CASSSWTGYDGELFF
CDR3nt: TGTGCCAGCAGCTCCTGGACAGGGTACGACGGGGAGCTGTTTTTT

abundance: .
j_gene: TRBJ2-5
d_gene: TRBD2
v_gene: TRBV7-2
CDR3aa: CASSLALAGVETQYF
CDR3nt: TGTGCCAGCAGCTTAGCGCTAGCGGGGGTAGAGACCCAGTACTTC

abundance: .
j_gene: TRBJ2-2
d_gene: TRBD1
v_gene: TRBV6-5
CDR3aa: CASSPGQVTGELFF
CDR3nt: TGTGCCAGCAGCCCGGGACAGGTGACCGGGGAGCTGTTTTTT

abundance: .
j_gene: TRBJ2-7
d_gene: TRBD1
v_gene: TRBV27
CDR3aa: CASSPAGTVSEQYF
CDR3nt: TGTGCCAGCAGTCCCGCCGGGACAGTAAGCGAGCAGTACTTC

abundance: .
j_gene: TRBJ2-1
d_gene: .
v_gene: TRBV7-6
CDR3aa: CASSPLQGRDEQFF
CDR3nt: TGTGCCAGCAGCCCTCTACAGGGTAGGGATGAGCAGTTCTTC

abundance: .
j_gene: TRBJ1-4
d_gene: .
v_gene: TRBV2
CDR3aa: CASRAGTDEKLFF
CDR3nt: TGTGCCAGCAGGGCCGGGACGGATGAAAAACTGTTTTTT

abundance: once
j_gene: TRBJ1-1
d_gene: .
v_gene: TRBV6-6
CDR3aa: CASSFQTGNTEAFF
CDR3nt: TGTGCCAGCAGTTTTCAGACGGGGAACACTGAAGCTTTCTTT

abundance: few
j_gene: TRBJ2-7
d_gene: .
v_gene: TRBV29-1
CDR3aa: CSVGQNYEQYF
CDR3nt: TGCAGCGTTGGACAGAACTACGAGCAGTACTTC

abundance: many
j_gene: TRBJ2-1
d_gene: .
v_gene: TRBV7-2
CDR3aa: CASSSQIYEQFF
CDR3nt: TGTGCCAGCAGCTCCCAGATATATGAGCAGTTCTTC

abundance: .
j_gene: TRBJ2-5
d_gene: .
v_gene: TRBV11-2
CDR3aa: CASRRLGETQYF
CDR3nt: TGTGCCAGCAGACGGTTGGGGGAGACCCAGTACTTC

abundance: many
j_gene: TRBJ1-1
d_gene: .
v_gene: TRBV13
CDR3aa: CASSTRQGRGNTEAFF
CDR3nt: TGTGCCAGCAGCACACGGCAGGGGAGGGGGAACACTGAAGCTTTCTTT